This TCR beta chain was obtained from a study of shared clonotypes between healthy human individuals. Donors comprised only Caucasian adults living in Nashville, Tennessee. Authors' analysis steps: Filtering differed for immunoSEQ, which gave only junction sequences without quality scores. This table comes from immunoSEQ multiplex PCR, and its TCRdb copy is limited to in-frame clones, with some not included. For V, J and clone size, that table is used; D and trimming come from the DNA. This sample carries roughly 300,000 clones, less than 85% of them seen once, and the ten largest clones take roughly a tenth. Deletions cut 6 bases from V and 0 bases from J, with 9 bases between. This CDR3 region has 14 residues. CDR1 MGHRA and CDR2 YSYEKL come from the germline V gene.

This receptor was identified in a man aged 25 to 45 in good health. Sequencing was performed on memory CD4+ T cells sorted from blood. Documented subset: CD45RA-negative fraction. This chain joins TRBV4-1 and TRBJ2-1; a possible D gene is TRBD2 (6 bases). The CDR3, as DNA: TGCGCCAGCAGGGTGACTAGCTCCTACAATGAGCAGTTCTTC. Amino acids: CASRVTSSYNEQFF.